A single sample gave rise to the 29 T cell receptor beta chains below, sequenced in a study of cytomegalovirus exposure and HLA in healthy donors. The PCR used 60 Vbeta and 13 Jbeta primers. Sequencing used immunoSEQ multiplex PCR; TCRdb keeps in-frame clones, though not all of them. The sample contains approximately 130,000 clones, roughly 79% of which appear only once. The sequencing sample was made of PBMCs. The receptors originated from a woman aged 45-65 years in good health and CMV-seronegative.

This chain connects TRBV5-6 to TRBJ2-1; no reliable D call. CDR1 and CDR2 (germline): SGHDT, YYEEEE. Trimming took off 3 bases at V and 3 bases at J, with 13 bases between the two ends. This CDR3 is built from 15 residues. CDR3 region: CASSSRVNRYNEQFF. The CDR3 DNA reads as TGTGCCAGCAGCTCTCGAGTGAACCGCTACAATGAGCAGTTCTTC.

V gene TRBV9 combines with J gene TRBJ1-1; D might be TRBD1 (6 bases). There are 15 residues in the CDR3. V gave up 0 bases and J gave up 3 bases, with 12 bases separating them. Germline-derived CDR1 and CDR2 are SGDLS and YYNGEE. The CDR3 spells CASSVVTGWDTEAFF. In DNA form, the CDR3 reads TGTGCCAGCAGCGTAGTCACAGGGTGGGACACTGAAGCTTTCTTT.

The chain has TRBV19 and TRBJ1-2; D is unclear. Trimming cost V 5 bases and J 8 bases, with 15 bases left between them. CDR3 size: 13 residues. CDR1 and CDR2 from the germline V gene are LNHDA and SQIVND (reference sequence). CDR3: CASSPLVEYGYTF. The CDR3 nucleotides are TGTGCCAGTAGTCCGCTCGTGGAGTACGGCTACACCTTC.

The chain joins TRBV28 to TRBJ2-7; 12 bases map to TRBD2. V shed 6 bases and J 7 bases; nucleotides not matched to a gene: 10. This CDR3 is 15 amino acids long. From germline, CDR1 is MDHEN and CDR2 SYDVKM. In DNA form, the CDR3 reads TGTGCCAGCAGCCCTACTAGCGGGGGGACTAGGGAGCAGTACTTC. It translates to CASSPTSGGTREQYF.

This clone was detected only a few times. The chain employs TRBV7-9 and TRBJ2-7; 8 bases map to TRBD1. Germline V lookup: CDR1 SEHNR, CDR2 FQNEAQ (reference sequence). V lost 5 bases and J lost 6; bases outside the gene matches: 9. The CDR3 consists of 14 residues. DNA for the CDR3: TGTGCCAGCAGCATCCCTCCAGGGGGCCTCGAGCAGTACTTC. Its translation is CASSIPPGGLEQYF.

The J gene is TRBJ1-6, the V gene TRBV6-5; D is undetermined. The CDR3 totals 13 residues. From germline, CDR1 is MNHEY and CDR2 SVGAGI. Trimming cost V 7 bases and J 5 bases, with 9 bases left between them. This CDR3 reads CASTRENNSPLHF. CDR3 in DNA: TGTGCCAGCACAAGGGAGAATAATTCACCCCTCCACTTT.

V is TRBV4-2 and J is TRBJ2-1; possible D gene TRBD2, 6 bases. The CDR3 spans 16 residues. V shed 3 bases and J shed 6 bases, with 18 bases lying between them. Germline V gives CDR1 LGHNA, CDR2 YNFKEQ. CDR3 DNA sequence: TGTGCCAGCAGCCAGGCGGGACGTGGTGGAGTCAATGAGCAGTTCTTC. Translation gives CASSQAGRGGVNEQFF.

This chain uses TRBV7-4 with TRBJ2-3, with D possibly matching TRBD2 (6 bases). The CDR3 consists of 19 residues. Trimming shortened V by 1 base and J by 0 bases, and 20 bases separated the two germline ends. Germline assignment: CDR1 SGHVT and CDR2 SQSDAQ. Written as DNA, the CDR3 is TGTGCCAGCAGCTTAGTGGCAGGTCGCTGGCGGGAAAGCACAGATACGCAGTATTTT. Encoded protein: CASSLVAGRWRESTDTQYF. The variable domain in full, completed from reference TRBV7-4 and TRBJ2-3, reads GAGVSQSPRYKVAKRGRDVALRCDSISGHVTLYWYRQTLGQGSEVLTYSQSDAQRDKSGRPSGRFSAERPERSVSTLKIQRTEQGDSAVYLCASSLVAGRWRESTDTQYFGPGTRLTVL.

The chain is built from TRBV5-6 and TRBJ2-1; D perhaps matches TRBD2 (5 bases). Per the germline V gene, CDR1 is SGHDT and CDR2 is YYEEEE. Trimming cost V 4 bases and J 0 bases, with 11 bases left between them. The CDR3 is made up of 15 amino acids. In nucleotides, the CDR3 is TGTGCCAGCAGCCTTCTAGGGAGCTCCTACAATGAGCAGTTCTTC. Protein sequence: CASSLLGSSYNEQFF.

The chain carries TRBV28 and TRBJ2-7; TRBD2 agrees at 7 bases. With 8 bases clipped from V and 2 bases from J, the junction kept 9 bases outside the gene matches. The CDR3 has 14 amino acids. Germline V gene data show CDR1 as MDHEN and CDR2 as SYDVKM. Here the CDR3 reads CASEKTSDPYEQYF. DNA of the CDR3: TGTGCCAGCGAGAAAACTAGCGATCCCTACGAGCAGTACTTC.

This chain joins TRBV5-1 and TRBJ1-1; 9 bases map to TRBD1. CDR3 length equals 14 residues. Germline CDR1 SGHRS, CDR2 YFSETQ. V lost 4 bases, J lost 4 bases, and 5 bases stayed unmatched. The DNA of the CDR3 is TGCGCCAGCAGCCAGGGACAGGGCGCCACTGAAGCTTTCTTT. As protein: CASSQGQGATEAFF.

The chain links TRBV7-2 to TRBJ2-7; TRBD2 aligns across 13 bases. V gave up 5 bases and J gave up 2 bases; unmatched junction bases: 6. The CDR3 sequence is 16 residues long. Germline CDR1 and CDR2: SGHTA and FQGNSA. The CDR3 reads CASSPRLAGGTYEQYF. The CDR3 DNA follows: TGTGCCAGCAGCCCTCGACTAGCGGGGGGAACCTACGAGCAGTACTTC.

The chain employs TRBV4-1 and TRBJ2-7; D is undetermined. V was pared by 1 base and J by 6 bases, with 16 bases between. CDR1 and CDR2 (germline): MGHRA, YSYEKL. The CDR3 runs to 15 residues. The CDR3 region has the DNA TGCGCCAGCAGCCAAGGTCCGTGGGCCGCATCCGAGCAGTACTTC. Translating gives CASSQGPWAASEQYF.

The chain is built from TRBV7-2 and TRBJ1-4, with 9 bases aligning to TRBD1. CDR1 SGHTA and CDR2 FQGNSA come from the germline V gene. The CDR3 is 15 residues long. J was trimmed by 3 bases and V by 3 bases; bases with no gene match: 2. CDR3 residues: CASSLGDRANEKLFF. CDR3 bases: TGTGCCAGCAGCTTGGGGGACAGGGCTAATGAAAAACTGTTTTTT.

The chain employs TRBV29-1 and TRBJ2-3, with D hard to call. CDR3 size: 12 residues. V lost 5 bases and J 4 bases, leaving 10 bases between the germline ends. Germline CDR1 is SQVTM and CDR2 is ANQGSEA. The DNA for the CDR3 is TGCAGCGTTCGTCCGGTTTCAGATACGCAGTATTTT. Encoded protein: CSVRPVSDTQYF.

The rearrangement uses TRBV29-1 and TRBJ1-4, with no clear D. Germline assignment: CDR1 SQVTM and CDR2 ANQGSEA. The ends were cut back, 4 bases at V and 5 bases at J, with 11 bases in the middle. The CDR3 has 13 amino acids. The CDR3 reads CSVGLRLNEKLFF. Written as DNA, the CDR3 is TGCAGCGTTGGTCTCAGACTCAATGAAAAACTGTTTTTT.

The CDR3 coding sequence is TGCAGCGTTGAAGATGACAGGCGGGTATATGGCTACACCTTC. Translated, it gives CSVEDDRRVYGYTF. The chain links TRBV29-1 to TRBJ1-2; maybe TRBD1 (6 bases). The CDR3 runs 14 residues. Germline values: CDR1 SQVTM, CDR2 ANQGSEA. V gave up 0 bases and J gave up 5 bases, with 13 bases separating them.

This clone has only a few counts. The chain couples TRBV6-1 to TRBJ2-2, with 9 nucleotides matching TRBD2. The CDR3 is 15 amino acids. Unmatched junction bases numbered 6, after V lost 7 bases and J lost 3 bases. Per the germline V gene, CDR1 is MNHNS and CDR2 is SASEGT. CDR3: CASTMTSGYTGELFF. CDR3 coding DNA: TGTGCCAGCACCATGACTAGCGGCTACACCGGGGAGCTGTTTTTT.

This clone was seen just once. The chain couples TRBV6-5 to TRBJ2-7; TRBD2 might be the D (6 bases). Deletions cut 6 bases from V and 7 bases from J, with 16 bases between. Germline-derived CDR1 and CDR2 are MNHEY and SVGAGI. The CDR3 sequence is 13 residues long. The CDR3 DNA is TGTGCCAGCAGCCCCCCCCTTCGGGAGGAGCAGTACTTC. Protein product: CASSPPLREEQYF.

The CDR3: CASGLAVTDTQYF. The CDR3 DNA is TGTGCCAGTGGACTAGCGGTCACAGATACGCAGTATTTT. V usage is TRBV19 and J usage is TRBJ2-3, with 10 bases lining up with TRBD2. V trimming: 8 bases; J trimming: 2 bases; junction bases outside the gene matches: 1. This CDR3 is built from 13 residues. CDR1 is LNHDA, CDR2 SQIVND, per germline (reference sequence).

The chain joins TRBV28 to TRBJ1-3; 8 bases align to TRBD1. The V gene's germline CDR1 is MDHEN and CDR2 SYDVKM. V lost 4 bases and J lost 0; bases outside the gene matches: 2. This CDR3 is built from 15 residues. CDR3 protein: CASSSGGPSGNTIYF. As DNA, the CDR3 is TGTGCCAGCAGTTCAGGGGGCCCCTCTGGAAACACCATATATTTT.

The gene calls are TRBV4-3 and TRBJ1-2; the D gene is possibly TRBD1 (5 bases). V lost 0 bases and J lost 3, with 20 bases in between. This CDR3 contains 18 residues. Germline-derived CDR1 and CDR2 are LGHNA and YSLEER. This CDR3 reads CASSQDLHGEGSYYGYTF. CDR3 DNA: TGCGCCAGCAGCCAAGATCTCCATGGGGAGGGGTCTTACTATGGCTACACCTTC.

This chain links TRBV10-3 with TRBJ1-2, with 7 bases matching TRBD1. The CDR3 runs 12 residues. V was clipped by 6 bases and J by 7 bases; unmatched bases: 5. Germline CDR1 reads ENHRY; CDR2 reads SYGVKD. CDR3 bases: TGTGCCATCAGAGGGACAGCCCGTGGCTACACCTTC. Amino acid sequence: CAIRGTARGYTF.

The gene calls are TRBV4-3 and TRBJ2-3; TRBD2 aligns across 8 bases. Germline CDR1 is LGHNA and CDR2 is YSLEER. V gave up 0 bases and J gave up 4 bases; unmatched junction bases: 9. The CDR3 is made up of 17 amino acids. The CDR3 nucleotides are TGCGCCAGCAGCCAAGAAATGAGGACTAGCTGGCCAGATACGCAGTATTTT. Protein product: CASSQEMRTSWPDTQYF.

This chain joins TRBV6-5 and TRBJ1-2; 9 bases align to TRBD1. Germline CDR1 and CDR2: MNHEY and SVGAGI. With 8 bases clipped from V and 8 bases from J, the junction kept 12 bases outside the gene matches. There are 14 residues in the CDR3. CDR3 residues: CASRGTGSNVGYTF. The CDR3 DNA reads as TGTGCCAGCCGGGGGACAGGGTCTAATGTCGGCTACACCTTC.

The chain joins TRBV30 to TRBJ1-3; 11 bases fit TRBD1. V shed 5 bases, J shed 3 bases, and the junction held 3 bases outside the gene matches. This CDR3 is built from 14 residues. The germline V gene encodes CDR1 GTSNPN and CDR2 SVGIG (reference sequence). CDR3 DNA sequence: TGTGCCTGGGGACAGGGGGCATTTGGAAACACCATATATTTT. Its translation is CAWGQGAFGNTIYF.

The chain recombines TRBV7-9 with TRBJ1-3; a weak D match, TRBD1 (5 bases). In germline, CDR1 is SEHNR, CDR2 FQNEAQ (reference sequence). There are 14 residues in the CDR3. The CDR3 bases are TGTGCAGAAGTTGTGGGGGGACGAGGAAACACCATATATTTT. It yields the protein CAEVVGGRGNTIYF.

This chain uses TRBV28 with TRBJ1-2, with a tentative D call TRBD1 (6 bases). CDR3 length equals 14 residues. CDR1 and CDR2 (germline): MDHEN, SYDVKM. V was shortened by 6 bases and J by 3 bases, with 14 bases between the two germline ends. In DNA, the CDR3 is TGTGCCAGCAGCGAATCGACAGGTGACTATGGCTACACCTTC. It encodes CASSESTGDYGYTF.

The V gene is TRBV28, the J gene TRBJ1-1; 7 bases align to TRBD1. CDR1 MDHEN and CDR2 SYDVKM come from the germline V gene. The CDR3 is 15 residues long. The junction had 12 bases not matched to a gene; V was cut back by 7 bases and J by 4 bases. DNA of the CDR3: TGTGCCAGCACCCCCTCTCCGACAGGGACCACTGAAGCTTTCTTT. Translating it yields CASTPSPTGTTEAFF.